This entry concerns a single T cell receptor (beta chain). This entry belongs to a study of blood T cells in healthy people across ages. Germline loops: CDR1 SGHTA, CDR2 FQGNSA. This CDR3 comprises 14 residues. Trimming removed 5 bases from V and 9 bases from J, with 17 bases in between. Using a J-beta primer mix together with a sample-barcoded 5' primer, a second PCR was run for about 7 to 12 cycles. Each CDR3 protein is one row after TCRdb ran MiXCR on the 5' RACE reads. The sample holds under 1,000,000 distinct CDR3 sequences, 46% seen once. Total RNA was isolated from each sample in quantities of at least 5 micrograms.

The chain uses TRBV7-2 and TRBJ2-1; D gene unclear. The receptor's source is a man older than 75 in good health. The sequenced material came from blood. The CDR3 loop is CASSRGRTPGEQFF. DNA of the CDR3: TGTGCCAGCAGCCGAGGTCGTACGCCGGGTGAGCAGTTCTTC.